This T cell receptor (beta chain) was identified during a study of CD8+CD57+ T cells in acquired aplastic anemia. Study details: An average of 3.2 ug of DNA was obtained from sorted CD4+ and CD8+ cells.

CD8+CD57+ cell expansion had been shown by flow cytometry in patients chosen for sequencing. All participating patients were living with severe acquired aplastic anemia. Researchers used genomic DNA as the template to profile TCR beta VDJ and CDR3. In TCRdb, the reads were re-called with MiXCR into one record per CDR3 protein. The sample lists about 160,000 distinct CDR3 sequences; about two thirds were seen once. V was pared by 3 bases and J by 5 bases, with 11 bases between. CDR1 LNHDA and CDR2 SQIVND come from the germline V gene (reference sequence). The CDR3 contains 14 residues. Study conclusions and caveats: In common between the patients and the controls were twenty-nine CD8+ CDR3 sequences.

Turning to this clonotype: Antigen unknown.

Sequenced material: sorted CD4+, CD8+, or CD8+CD57+ T cells (not recorded which) from PBMCs. V is TRBV19 and J is TRBJ1-5; D may be TRBD1 (5 bases). The TCR sequence derives from a human donor with aplastic anemia. The CDR3 is CASSMMGGYQPQHF. The CDR3 bases are TGTGCCAGTAGTATGATGGGGGGGTATCAGCCCCAGCATTTT.